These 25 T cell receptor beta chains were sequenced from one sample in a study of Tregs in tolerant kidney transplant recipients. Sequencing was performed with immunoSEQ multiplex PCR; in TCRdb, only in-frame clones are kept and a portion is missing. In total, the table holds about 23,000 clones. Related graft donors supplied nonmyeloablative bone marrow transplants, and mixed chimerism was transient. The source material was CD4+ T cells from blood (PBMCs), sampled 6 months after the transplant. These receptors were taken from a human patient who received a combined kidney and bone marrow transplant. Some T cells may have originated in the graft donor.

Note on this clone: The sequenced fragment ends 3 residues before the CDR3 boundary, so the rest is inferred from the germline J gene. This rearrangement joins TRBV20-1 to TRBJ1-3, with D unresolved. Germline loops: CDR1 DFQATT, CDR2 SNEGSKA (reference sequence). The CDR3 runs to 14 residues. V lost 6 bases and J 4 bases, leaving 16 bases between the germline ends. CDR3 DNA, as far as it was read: TGCAGTGCCCGGCGGGCAGTGGGGGGAAACACC. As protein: CSARRAVGGNT. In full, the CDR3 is CSARRAVGGNTIYF.

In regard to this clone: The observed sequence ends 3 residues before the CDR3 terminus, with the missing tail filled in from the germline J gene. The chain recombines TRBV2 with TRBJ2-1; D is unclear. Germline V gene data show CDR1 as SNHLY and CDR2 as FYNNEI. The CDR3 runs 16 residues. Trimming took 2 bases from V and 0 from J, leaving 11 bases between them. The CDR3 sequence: CASSESGASSYNEQFF. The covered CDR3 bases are TGTGCCAGCAGTGAAAGTGGCGCTAGCTCCTACAATGAG. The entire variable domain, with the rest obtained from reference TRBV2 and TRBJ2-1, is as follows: EPEVTQTPSHQVTQMGQEVILRCVPISNHLYFYWYRQILGQKVEFLVSFYNNEISEKSEIFDDQFSVERPDGSNFTLKIRSTKLEDSAMYFCASSESGASSYNEQFFGPGTRLTVL.

CDR3: CAWSVRLAGDNEQYF. Incomplete CDR3 DNA: TGTGCCTGGAGTGTGAGGCTAGCGGGAGACAACGAG. The genes are TRBV30 and TRBJ2-7; 10 bases are shared with TRBD2. The read terminates 3 residues ahead of where the CDR3 ends, so the germline J gene completes it. Germline-derived CDR1 and CDR2 are GTSNPN and SVGIG (reference sequence). V was clipped by 0 bases and J by 5 bases; unmatched bases: 7. The CDR3 sequence is 15 residues long. Filled out from reference TRBV30 and TRBJ2-7, the complete variable domain reads SQTIHQWPATLVQPVGSPLSLECTVEGTSNPNLYWYRQAAGRGLQLLFYSVGIGQISSEVPQNLSASRPQDRQFILSSKKLLLSDSGFYLCAWSVRLAGDNEQYFGPGTRLTVT.

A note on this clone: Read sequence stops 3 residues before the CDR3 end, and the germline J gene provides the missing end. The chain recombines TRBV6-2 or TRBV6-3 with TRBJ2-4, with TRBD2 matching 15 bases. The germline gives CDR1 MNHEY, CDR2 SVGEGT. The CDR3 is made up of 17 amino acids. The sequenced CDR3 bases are TGTGCCAGCAGTTACCCCGGGACTAGCGGGAGGCGGCGCCTT. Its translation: CASSYPGTSGRRRL. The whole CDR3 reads CASSYPGTSGRRRLQYF.

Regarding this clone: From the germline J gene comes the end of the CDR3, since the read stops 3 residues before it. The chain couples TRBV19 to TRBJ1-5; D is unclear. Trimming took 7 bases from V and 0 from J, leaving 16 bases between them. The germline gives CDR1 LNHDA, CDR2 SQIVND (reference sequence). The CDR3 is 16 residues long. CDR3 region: CASKDTSFLSNQPQHF. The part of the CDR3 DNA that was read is TGTGCCAGTAAAGACACCTCATTCCTTAGCAATCAGCCC. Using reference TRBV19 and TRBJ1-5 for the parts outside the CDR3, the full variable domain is DGGITQSPKYLFRKEGQNVTLSCEQNLNHDAMYWYRQDPGQGLRLIYYSQIVNDFQKGDIAEGYSVSREKKESFPLTVTSAQKNPTAFYLCASKDTSFLSNQPQHFGDGTRLSIL.

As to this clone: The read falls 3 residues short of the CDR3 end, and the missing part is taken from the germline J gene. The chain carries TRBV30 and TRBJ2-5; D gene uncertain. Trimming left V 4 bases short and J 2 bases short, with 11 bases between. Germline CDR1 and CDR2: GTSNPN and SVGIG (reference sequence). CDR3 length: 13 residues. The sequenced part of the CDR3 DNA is TGTGCCTGGAAAGGGCAGATGCAAGAGACC. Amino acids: CAWKGQMQET. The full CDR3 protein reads CAWKGQMQETQYF.

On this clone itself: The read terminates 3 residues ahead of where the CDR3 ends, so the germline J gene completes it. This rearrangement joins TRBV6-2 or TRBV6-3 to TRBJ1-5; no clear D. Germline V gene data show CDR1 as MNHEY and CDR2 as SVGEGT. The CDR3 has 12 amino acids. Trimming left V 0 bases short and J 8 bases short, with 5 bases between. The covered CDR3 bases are TGTGCCAGCAGTTACTCGAAGGAGCCC. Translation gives CASSYSKEP. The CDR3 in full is CASSYSKEPQHF.

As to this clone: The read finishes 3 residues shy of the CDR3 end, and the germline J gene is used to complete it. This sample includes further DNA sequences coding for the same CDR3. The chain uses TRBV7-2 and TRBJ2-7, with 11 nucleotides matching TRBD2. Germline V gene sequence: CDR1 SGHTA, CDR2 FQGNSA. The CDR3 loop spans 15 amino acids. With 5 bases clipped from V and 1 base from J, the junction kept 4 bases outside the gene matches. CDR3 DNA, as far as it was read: TGTGCCAGCAGCCTTCTAGCGGGGGGTTCCTACGAG. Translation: CASSLLAGGSYE. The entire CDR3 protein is CASSLLAGGSYEQYF.

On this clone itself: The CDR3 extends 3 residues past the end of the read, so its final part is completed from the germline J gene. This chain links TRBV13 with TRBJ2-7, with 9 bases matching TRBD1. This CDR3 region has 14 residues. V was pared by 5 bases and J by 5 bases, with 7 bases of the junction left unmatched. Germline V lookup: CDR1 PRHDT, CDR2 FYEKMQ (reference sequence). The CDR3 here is CASSGPDRGHEQYF. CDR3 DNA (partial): TGTGCCAGCAGCGGGCCGGACAGGGGCCACGAG.

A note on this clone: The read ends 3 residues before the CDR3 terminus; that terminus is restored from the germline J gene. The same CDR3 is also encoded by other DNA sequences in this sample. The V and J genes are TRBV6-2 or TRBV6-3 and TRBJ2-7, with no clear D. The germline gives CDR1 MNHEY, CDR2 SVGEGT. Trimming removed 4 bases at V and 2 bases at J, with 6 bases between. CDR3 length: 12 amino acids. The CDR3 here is CASSFLAYEQYF. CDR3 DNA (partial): TGTGCCAGCAGTTTTCTAGCCTACGAG.

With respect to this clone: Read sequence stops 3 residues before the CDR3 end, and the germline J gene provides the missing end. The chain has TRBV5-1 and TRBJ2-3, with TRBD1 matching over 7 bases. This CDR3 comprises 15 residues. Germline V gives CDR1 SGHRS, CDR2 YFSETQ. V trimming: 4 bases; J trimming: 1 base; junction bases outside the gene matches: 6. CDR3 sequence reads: CASSPGQAGTDTQYF. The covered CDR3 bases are TGCGCCAGCAGCCCCGGACAGGCCGGCACAGATACG.

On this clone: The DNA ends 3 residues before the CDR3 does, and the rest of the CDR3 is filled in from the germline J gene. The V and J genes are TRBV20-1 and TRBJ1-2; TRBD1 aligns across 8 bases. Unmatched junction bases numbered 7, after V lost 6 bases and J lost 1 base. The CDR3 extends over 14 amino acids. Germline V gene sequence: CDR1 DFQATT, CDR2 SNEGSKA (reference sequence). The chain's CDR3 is CSAAGQDFNYGYTF. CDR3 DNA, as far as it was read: TGCAGTGCCGCGGGACAGGATTTTAACTATGGC.

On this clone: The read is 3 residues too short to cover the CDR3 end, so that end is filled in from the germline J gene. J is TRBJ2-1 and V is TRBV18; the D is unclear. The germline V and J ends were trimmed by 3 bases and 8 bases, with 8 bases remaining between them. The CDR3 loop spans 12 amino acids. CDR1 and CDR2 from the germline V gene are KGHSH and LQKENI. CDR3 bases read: TGTGCCAGCTCACCTTTGAGCTATGAG. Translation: CASSPLSYE. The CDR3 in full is CASSPLSYEQFF.

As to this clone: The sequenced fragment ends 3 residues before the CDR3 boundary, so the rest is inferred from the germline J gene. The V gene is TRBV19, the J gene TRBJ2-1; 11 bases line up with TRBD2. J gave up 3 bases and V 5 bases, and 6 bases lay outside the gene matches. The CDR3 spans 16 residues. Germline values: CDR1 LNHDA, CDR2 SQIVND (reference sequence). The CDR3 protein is CASSLRTSGFYNEQFF. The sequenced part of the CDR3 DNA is TGTGCCAGTAGTCTGAGGACTAGCGGGTTCTACAATGAG.

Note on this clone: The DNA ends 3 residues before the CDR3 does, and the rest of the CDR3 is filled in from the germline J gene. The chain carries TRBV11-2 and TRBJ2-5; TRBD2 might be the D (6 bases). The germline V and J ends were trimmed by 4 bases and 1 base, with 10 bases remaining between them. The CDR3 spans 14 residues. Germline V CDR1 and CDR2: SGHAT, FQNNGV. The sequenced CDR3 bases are TGTGCCAGCAGCTACCCTAGCGCCCAAGAGACC. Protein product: CASSYPSAQET. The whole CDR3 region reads CASSYPSAQETQYF.

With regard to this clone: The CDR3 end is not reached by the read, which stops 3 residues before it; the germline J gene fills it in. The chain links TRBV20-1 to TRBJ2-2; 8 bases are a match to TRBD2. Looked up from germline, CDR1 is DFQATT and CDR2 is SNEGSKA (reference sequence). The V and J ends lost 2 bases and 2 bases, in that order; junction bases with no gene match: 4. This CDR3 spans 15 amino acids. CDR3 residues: CSARPSGGNTGELFF. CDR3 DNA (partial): TGCAGTGCTAGACCAAGCGGGGGCAACACCGGGGAG.

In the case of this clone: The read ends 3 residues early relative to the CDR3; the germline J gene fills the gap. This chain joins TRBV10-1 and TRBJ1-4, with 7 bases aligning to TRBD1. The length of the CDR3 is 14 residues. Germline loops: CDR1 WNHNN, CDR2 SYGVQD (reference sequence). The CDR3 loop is CASTAGTVGAELFF. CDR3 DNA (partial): TGCGCCAGCACCGCCGGGACAGTGGGTGCGGAA.

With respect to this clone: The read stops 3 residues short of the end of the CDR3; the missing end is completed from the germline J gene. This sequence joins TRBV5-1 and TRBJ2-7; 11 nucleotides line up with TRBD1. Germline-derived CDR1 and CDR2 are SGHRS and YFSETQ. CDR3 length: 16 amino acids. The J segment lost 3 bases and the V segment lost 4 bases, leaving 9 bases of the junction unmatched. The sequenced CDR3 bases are TGCGCCAGCAGCCCCCTGGGGACAGGGGGGATCTACGAG. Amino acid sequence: CASSPLGTGGIYE. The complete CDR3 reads CASSPLGTGGIYEQYF.

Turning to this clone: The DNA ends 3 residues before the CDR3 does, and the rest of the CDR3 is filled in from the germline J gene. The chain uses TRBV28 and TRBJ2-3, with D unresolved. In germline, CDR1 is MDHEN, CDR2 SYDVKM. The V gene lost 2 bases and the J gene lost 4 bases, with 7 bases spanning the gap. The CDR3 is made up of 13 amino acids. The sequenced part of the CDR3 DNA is TGTGCCAGCAGTTTAGTCGAGCCAGATACG. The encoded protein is CASSLVEPDT. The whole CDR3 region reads CASSLVEPDTQYF.

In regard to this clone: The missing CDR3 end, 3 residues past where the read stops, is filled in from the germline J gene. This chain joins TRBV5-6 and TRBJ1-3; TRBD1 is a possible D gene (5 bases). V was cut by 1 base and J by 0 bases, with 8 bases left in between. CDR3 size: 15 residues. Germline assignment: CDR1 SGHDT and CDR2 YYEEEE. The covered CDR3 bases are TGTGCCAGCAGCTTGCAGGGTCCCTCTGGAAACACC. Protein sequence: CASSLQGPSGNT. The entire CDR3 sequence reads CASSLQGPSGNTIYF.

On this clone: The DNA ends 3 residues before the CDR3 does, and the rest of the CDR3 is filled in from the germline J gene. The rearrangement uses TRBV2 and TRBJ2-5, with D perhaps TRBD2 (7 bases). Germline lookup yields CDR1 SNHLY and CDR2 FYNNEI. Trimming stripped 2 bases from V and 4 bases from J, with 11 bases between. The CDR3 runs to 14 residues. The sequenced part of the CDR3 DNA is TGTGCCAGCAGTGAAAATAGGGGGGGAGAGACC. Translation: CASSENRGGET. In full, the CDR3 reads CASSENRGGETQYF.

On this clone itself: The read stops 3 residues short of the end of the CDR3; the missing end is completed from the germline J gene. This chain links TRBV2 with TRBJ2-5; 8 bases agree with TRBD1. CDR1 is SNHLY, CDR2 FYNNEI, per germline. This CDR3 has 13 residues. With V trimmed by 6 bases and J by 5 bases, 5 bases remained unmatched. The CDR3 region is CASSGDRSETQYF. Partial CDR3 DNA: TGTGCCAGCAGCGGGGACAGGAGTGAGACC.

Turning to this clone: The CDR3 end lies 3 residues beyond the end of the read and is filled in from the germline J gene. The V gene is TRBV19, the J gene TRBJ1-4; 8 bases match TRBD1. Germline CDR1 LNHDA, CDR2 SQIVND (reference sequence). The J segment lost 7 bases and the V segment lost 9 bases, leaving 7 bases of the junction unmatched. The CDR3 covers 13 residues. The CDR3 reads CASRQGKGEKLFF. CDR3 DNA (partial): TGTGCCAGCCGACAGGGGAAGGGTGAAAAA.

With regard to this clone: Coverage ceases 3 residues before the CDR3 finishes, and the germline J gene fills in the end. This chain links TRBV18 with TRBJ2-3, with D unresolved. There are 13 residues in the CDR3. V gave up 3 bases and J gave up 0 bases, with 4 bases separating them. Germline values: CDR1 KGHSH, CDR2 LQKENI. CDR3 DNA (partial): TGTGCCAGCTCACCCCCTAGCACAGATACG. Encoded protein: CASSPPSTDT. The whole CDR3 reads CASSPPSTDTQYF.

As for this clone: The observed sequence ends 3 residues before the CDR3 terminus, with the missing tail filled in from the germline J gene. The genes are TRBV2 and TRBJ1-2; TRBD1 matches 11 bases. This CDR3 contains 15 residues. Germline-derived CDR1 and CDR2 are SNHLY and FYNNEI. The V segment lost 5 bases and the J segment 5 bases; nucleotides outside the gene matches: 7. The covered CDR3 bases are TGTGCCAGCAGTTCCCGGACAGGGGGCAATTATGGC. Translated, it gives CASSSRTGGNYG. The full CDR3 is CASSSRTGGNYGYTF.